This T cell receptor (beta chain) was obtained from a study of blood T cell repertoires in COVID-19. The repertoire was sequenced with immunoSEQ multiplex PCR; TCRdb's copy has only in-frame clones and lacks some. The data show approximately 470,000 clones, with about 85% seen just once and 0.7% held by the top ten. Germline-derived CDR1 and CDR2 are SGDLS and YYNGEE. The CDR3 totals 17 residues. V was shortened by 0 bases and J by 0 bases, with 13 bases between the two germline ends. Sequenced: PBMCs or T cells enriched from blood (not recorded which). The V call is TRBV9, the J call TRBJ1-3; weak D call: TRBD1 (5 bases). This receptor was taken from a woman under 30 who had recovered from COVID-19. The DNA for the CDR3 is TGTGCCAGCAGCGTAGAATCGGCAGGGTACTCTGGAAACACCATATATTTT. It encodes CASSVESAGYSGNTIYF. The variable domain in full, completed from reference TRBV9 and TRBJ1-3, reads DSGVTQTPKHLITATGQRVTLRCSPRSGDLSVYWYQQSLDQGLQFLIQYYNGEERAKGNILERFSAQQFPDLHSELNLSSLELGDSALYFCASSVESAGYSGNTIYFGEGSWLTVV.